One sample yielded the 30 T cell receptor beta chains listed below, sequenced in a study of tumor T cells in aggressive B-cell lymphoma. Clones were read by immunoSEQ multiplex PCR, and TCRdb kept only the in-frame ones, dropping some. Of some 10,000 clones listed, 70% to 90% are singletons. Sample: tumor tissue. These receptor sequences come from an adult with diffuse large B cell lymphoma.

For the CDR3, the DNA is TGTGCCAGTAGTATCTTTAGCAAGATGAACACTGAAGCTTTCTTT. It yields the protein CASSIFSKMNTEAFF. V is TRBV19 and J is TRBJ1-1; D remains unclear. The length of the CDR3 is 15 residues. Germline CDR1 is LNHDA and CDR2 is SQIVND (reference sequence). V gave up 3 bases and J gave up 0 bases, with 11 bases separating them.

This rearrangement joins TRBV27 to TRBJ2-7, with TRBD1 matching over 7 bases. Germline V CDR1 and CDR2: MNHEY, SMNVEV (reference sequence). This CDR3 has 12 amino acids. Unmatched junction bases numbered 4, after V lost 5 bases and J lost 6 bases. CDR3 sequence reads: CASSSSGGEQYF. The CDR3 region has the DNA TGTGCCAGCAGTAGCTCAGGGGGCGAGCAGTACTTC.

This chain links TRBV28 with TRBJ2-2; 7 bases map to TRBD1. Germline loops: CDR1 MDHEN, CDR2 SYDVKM. Trimming cost V 7 bases and J 6 bases; bases outside gene matches: 5. The CDR3 loop spans 13 amino acids. CDR3 in DNA: TGTGCCAGCATGAGGGGGCAGGCCGGGGAGCTGTTTTTT. Protein: CASMRGQAGELFF.

This clone was seen a few times. This chain links TRBV7-2 with TRBJ1-1; D call uncertain. The CDR3 totals 15 residues. The V end lost 2 bases, the J end lost 0 bases, and 10 bases lay between the germline ends. Germline V CDR1 and CDR2: SGHTA, FQGNSA. The CDR3 coding sequence is TGTGCCAGCAGCTTAAGTTGGCAACTGAACACTGAAGCTTTCTTT. Its translation is CASSLSWQLNTEAFF.

The chain links TRBV4-3 to TRBJ2-7; no clear D. The CDR3 length is 18 residues. Germline V gene sequence: CDR1 LGHNA, CDR2 YSLEER. Trimming pared 0 bases from V and 5 bases from J, leaving 23 bases between. DNA of the CDR3: TGCGCCAGCAGCCAAGATAATCGGAGACTCAAGGCCCTCCACGAGCAGTACTTC. Translated, it gives CASSQDNRRLKALHEQYF.

This chain joins TRBV29-1 and TRBJ2-7; 8 nucleotides align to TRBD1. Per germline, CDR1 SQVTM and CDR2 ANQGSEA. V shed 2 bases, J shed 3 bases, and the junction held 9 bases outside the gene matches. The CDR3 consists of 15 residues. The DNA of the CDR3 is TGCAGCGTTGAATGGGGCAGGGGGCCCCACTACGAGCAGTACTTC. It is translated as CSVEWGRGPHYEQYF.

The rearrangement links TRBV7-2 to TRBJ1-5, with D tentatively TRBD1 (5 bases). V was pared by 5 bases and J by 0 bases, with 11 bases between. CDR3 length: 15 residues. Germline loops: CDR1 SGHTA, CDR2 FQGNSA. The CDR3 bases are TGTGCCAGCAGCCTATGGGGGGGTAGCAATCAGCCCCAGCATTTT. Translating it yields CASSLWGGSNQPQHF.

The chain uses TRBV19 and TRBJ2-5, with TRBD2 identical over 7 bases. The CDR3 extends over 13 amino acids. The V and J ends lost 6 bases and 4 bases, in that order; junction bases with no gene match: 5. Germline CDR1 and CDR2: LNHDA and SQIVND (reference sequence). The CDR3 DNA reads TGTGCCAGTAGCTTCGGGGAGGGAGAGACCCAGTACTTC. Amino acids: CASSFGEGETQYF.

J is TRBJ2-2 and V is TRBV7-2, with D unresolved. Germline CDR1 is SGHTA and CDR2 is FQGNSA. The germline V and J ends were trimmed by 5 bases and 5 bases, with 3 bases remaining between them. The CDR3 consists of 11 residues. The CDR3 region is CASSRTGELFF. The CDR3 bases are TGTGCCAGCAGCCGGACCGGGGAGCTGTTTTTT.

The chain has TRBV21-1 and TRBJ2-3; the table's D gene call, TRBD2, was not cross checked with the DNA. TRBV21-1 is flagged as a pseudogene. The CDR3 length is 14 residues. The CDR3 DNA is TGTGCCCAGACTAGCGGGAGGTTCGCAGATACGCAGTATTTT. As protein: CAQTSGRFADTQYF.

The chain has TRBV29-1 and TRBJ1-2; D ambiguous. Trimming pared 3 bases from V and 8 bases from J, leaving 19 bases between. Germline CDR1 SQVTM, CDR2 ANQGSEA. The CDR3 sequence is 14 residues long. The CDR3 nucleotides are TGCAGCGTTGAGGTCTGGACCGGGATGGAGGGCTACACCTTC. Translated, it gives CSVEVWTGMEGYTF.

V usage is TRBV5-6 and J usage is TRBJ2-7; D remains unclear. Germline values: CDR1 SGHDT, CDR2 YYEEEE. The CDR3 sequence is 14 residues long. The ends were cut back, 1 base at V and 4 bases at J, with 12 bases in the middle. The CDR3 nucleotides read TGTGCCAGCAGCTTGTGGTACGGTAGTTACGAGCAGTACTTC. Encoded protein: CASSLWYGSYEQYF.

The V and J genes are TRBV18 and TRBJ1-4, with D hard to call. The CDR3 covers 13 residues. In germline, CDR1 is KGHSH, CDR2 LQKENI. V lost 5 bases, J lost 8 bases, and 12 bases lay in between. CDR3 protein: CASSVGLEEKLFF. For the CDR3, the DNA is TGTGCCAGCTCAGTGGGCTTAGAAGAAAAACTGTTTTTT.

The rearrangement links TRBV27 to TRBJ2-2, with 7 positions matching TRBD1. V lost 7 bases, J lost 1 base, and 15 bases stayed unmatched. The CDR3 consists of 18 residues. Germline CDR1 MNHEY, CDR2 SMNVEV (reference sequence). Here the CDR3 reads CASNPKWGGTENTGELFF. CDR3 coding DNA: TGTGCCAGCAACCCTAAGTGGGGTGGGACAGAGAACACCGGGGAGCTGTTTTTT.

The chain uses TRBV5-6 and TRBJ2-7; 8 bases match TRBD1. Germline assignment: CDR1 SGHDT and CDR2 YYEEEE. With V trimmed by 2 bases and J by 4 bases, 5 bases remained unmatched. The CDR3 length is 14 residues. The CDR3 reads CASSFGTGLYEQYF. DNA for the CDR3: TGTGCCAGCAGCTTTGGGACAGGACTATACGAGCAGTACTTC.

V gene TRBV28 combines with J gene TRBJ1-5; 7 nucleotides line up with TRBD1. The CDR3 is 13 residues long. Per germline, CDR1 MDHEN and CDR2 SYDVKM. V was pared by 6 bases and J by 12 bases, with 11 bases of the junction left unmatched. CDR3 DNA: TGTGCCAGCAGCCCCCGTAGGGGGCAGTTCCAGCATTTT. Translated: CASSPRRGQFQHF. The whole variable domain, remainder taken from reference TRBV28 and TRBJ1-5, is DVKVTQSSRYLVKRTGEKVFLECVQDMDHENMFWYRQDPGLGLRLIYFSYDVKMKEKGDIPEGYSVSREKKERFSLILESASTNQTSMYLCASSPRRGQFQHFGDGTRLSIL.

CDR3: CASTEGTVSGNTIYF. CDR3 DNA sequence: TGTGCCAGCACCGAGGGGACAGTCTCTGGAAACACCATATATTTT. The genes are TRBV2 and TRBJ1-3; 7 nucleotides match TRBD1. The V gene end was trimmed by 7 bases and the J gene end by 0 bases; junction bases not matched to a gene: 6. Per the germline V gene, CDR1 is SNHLY and CDR2 is FYNNEI. The CDR3 totals 15 residues.

The chain is built from TRBV11-1 and TRBJ2-2; 8 nucleotides line up with TRBD2. This CDR3 is 13 amino acids long. After removal of 6 bases from V and 6 bases from J, the junction contained 3 bases not matched to a gene. Germline V gives CDR1 SGHAT, CDR2 FQDESV (reference sequence). CDR3 in amino acids: CASRETSAGELFF. CDR3 DNA: TGTGCCAGCAGGGAGACTAGCGCCGGGGAGCTGTTTTTT.

The chain combines TRBV25-1 with TRBJ1-2; the D is unclear. The CDR3 length is 17 residues. The germline V gene encodes CDR1 MGHDK and CDR2 SYGVNS. Trimming removed 1 base from V and 2 bases from J, with 17 bases in between. CDR3 protein: CASSESVTSPSNYGYTF. The CDR3 coding sequence is TGTGCCAGCAGTGAATCTGTGACATCACCAAGCAACTATGGCTACACCTTC.

This chain links TRBV5-1 with TRBJ2-3; 9 bases are a match to TRBD2. The CDR3 totals 17 residues. V shed 2 bases, J shed 0 bases, and the junction held 7 bases outside the gene matches. CDR1 is SGHRS, CDR2 YFSETQ, per germline. CDR3 region: CASSFGAGGSSTDTQYF. The CDR3, as DNA: TGCGCCAGCAGCTTTGGAGCGGGAGGTTCTAGCACAGATACGCAGTATTTT. The full variable domain, in which reference TRBV5-1 and TRBJ2-3 provide the parts outside the CDR3, is KAGVTQTPRYLIKTRGQQVTLSCSPISGHRSVSWYQQTPGQGLQFLFEYFSETQRNKGNFPGRFSGRQFSNSRSEMNVSTLELGDSALYLCASSFGAGGSSTDTQYFGPGTRLTVL.

The gene calls are TRBV18 and TRBJ2-3; a weak D match, TRBD2 (6 bases). Germline V gene sequence: CDR1 KGHSH, CDR2 LQKENI. This CDR3 comprises 14 residues. V dropped 5 bases and J dropped 6 bases, with 15 bases sitting between them. The CDR3 region is CASSAGSASDTQYF. CDR3 in DNA: TGTGCCAGCTCAGCCGGGAGCGCGAGCGATACGCAGTATTTT.

The rearrangement links TRBV7-2 to TRBJ2-2; D not resolved. Germline CDR1 and CDR2: SGHTA and FQGNSA. Trimming took off 2 bases at V and 8 bases at J, with 9 bases between the two ends. The CDR3 spans 13 residues. CDR3 sequence reads: CASSLIIPGELFF. The CDR3 DNA follows: TGTGCCAGCAGCTTAATCATCCCAGGGGAGCTGTTTTTT.

This clone appeared once. The V and J genes are TRBV5-5 and TRBJ2-6; D perhaps matches TRBD2 (5 bases). V was clipped by 3 bases and J by 0 bases, with 16 bases between them. CDR1 and CDR2 (germline): SGHKS, YYEKEE (reference sequence). The CDR3 runs 18 residues. The CDR3 loop reads CASSSEGRPSSGANVLTF. The DNA of the CDR3 is TGTGCCAGCAGCTCGGAAGGGAGACCCAGCTCTGGGGCCAACGTCCTGACTTTC.

This clone was seen a few times. The gene calls are TRBV27 and TRBJ2-7; 12 nucleotides agree with TRBD1. V shed 8 bases and J 4 bases; nucleotides not matched to a gene: 12. This CDR3 is built from 16 residues. Germline CDR1 reads MNHEY; CDR2 reads SMNVEV (reference sequence). CDR3: CASARGTGGRDYEQYF. The CDR3 nucleotides read TGTGCCAGCGCCAGAGGGACAGGGGGCCGAGATTACGAGCAGTACTTC.

This chain uses TRBV5-6 with TRBJ1-4; 8 bases map to TRBD1. CDR1 and CDR2 (germline): SGHDT, YYEEEE. V trimming: 0 bases; J trimming: 10 bases; junction bases outside the gene matches: 14. The CDR3 covers 17 residues. CDR3: CASSLANLQGARGKLFF. CDR3 in DNA: TGTGCCAGCAGCTTGGCCAATCTCCAGGGGGCGAGGGGAAAACTGTTTTTT.

The chain joins TRBV7-8 to TRBJ2-7; possibly TRBD2 for D (5 bases). The V and J ends lost 0 bases and 2 bases respectively, with 11 bases between them. Germline V gene lookup returns CDR1 SGHVS and CDR2 FQNEAQ. The CDR3 has 15 residues. CDR3 coding DNA: TGTGCCAGCAGCTTAGCCGGACTGTCCGCCTACGAGCAGTACTTC. Amino acid sequence: CASSLAGLSAYEQYF. The full variable domain, its missing parts supplied by reference TRBV7-8 and TRBJ2-7, is GAGVSQSPRYKVAKRGQDVALRCDPISGHVSLFWYQQALGQGPEFLTYFQNEAQLDKSGLPSDRFFAERPEGSVSTLKIQRTQQEDSAVYLCASSLAGLSAYEQYFGPGTRLTVT.

The chain uses TRBV12-1 and TRBJ2-3; TRBD1 is the table's D call, not checked against the DNA. TRBV12-1 is annotated as a pseudogene. This CDR3 is 16 amino acids long. CDR3 nucleotides: TGTGCCAGCAGCGCGAAGGGACAGGGTACAGAATATACGCAGTATTTT. It encodes CASSAKGQGTEYTQYF.

The rearrangement links TRBV5-4 to TRBJ1-6; 7 nucleotides align to TRBD1. The CDR3 runs 14 residues. Trimming took 4 bases from V and 7 from J; bases not matched to a gene: 5. Germline lookup yields CDR1 SGHNT and CDR2 YYREEE (reference sequence). CDR3 nucleotides: TGTGCCAGCAGCCGGGACAGAGGCAATTCACCCCTCCACTTT. Protein product: CASSRDRGNSPLHF.

CDR3: CASSRPEHYDTQYF. Written as DNA, the CDR3 is TGCGCCAGCAGCCGCCCGGAGCATTACGATACGCAGTATTTT. This chain joins TRBV4-1 and TRBJ2-3, with unresolved D. Trimming took 4 bases from V and 6 from J, leaving 14 bases between them. This CDR3 contains 14 residues. CDR1 and CDR2 (germline): MGHRA, YSYEKL.

This chain uses TRBV5-4 with TRBJ2-4; 12 positions agree with TRBD2. CDR3 length: 18 residues. The germline V gene has CDR1 SGHNT and CDR2 YYREEE (reference sequence). The V segment lost 4 bases and the J segment 1 base; nucleotides outside the gene matches: 9. The CDR3 DNA sequence: TGTGCCAGCAGCCTACGGACTAGCGGGAACGGGGCCAAAAACATTCAGTACTTC. Amino acids: CASSLRTSGNGAKNIQYF.